This entry lists 25 T cell receptor beta chains sequenced from one sample in a study of cytomegalovirus exposure and HLA in healthy donors. The PCR contained 60 Vbeta and 13 Jbeta primers. TCRdb's copy holds only in-frame clones and misses some; the assay was immunoSEQ multiplex PCR. The data show 200,000 to 250,000 clones, about 70% seen once. The sequencing sample was made of PBMCs. All receptors come from a woman aged 25 to 39 in good health and CMV-seronegative.

The V gene is TRBV11-3, the J gene TRBJ2-1; 9 bases are a match to TRBD1. The J segment lost 7 bases and the V segment lost 3 bases, leaving 10 bases of the junction unmatched. Per the germline V gene, CDR1 is SGHNT and CDR2 is YENEEA. This CDR3 has 16 amino acids. The CDR3 reads CASSLKDRGVFNEQFF. In nucleotides, the CDR3 is TGTGCCAGCAGCTTGAAGGACAGGGGCGTTTTTAATGAGCAGTTCTTC.

V is TRBV7-9 and J is TRBJ1-1, with 7 positions matching TRBD1. This CDR3 has 14 residues. The germline gives CDR1 SEHNR, CDR2 FQNEAQ (reference sequence). After removal of 6 bases from V and 5 bases from J, the junction contained 9 bases not matched to a gene. The CDR3 sequence: CASRLTGVGTEAFF. The CDR3 DNA follows: TGTGCCAGCAGACTCACAGGGGTGGGGACTGAAGCTTTCTTT.

The chain couples TRBV30 to TRBJ1-1, with D unresolved. Trimming removed 0 bases at V and 10 bases at J, with 15 bases between. The CDR3 has 13 amino acids. Germline CDR1 and CDR2: GTSNPN and SVGIG (reference sequence). The CDR3 region has the DNA TGTGCCTGGAGTGTAGAGGAGGTCTACGGAGCTTTCTTT. Translated: CAWSVEEVYGAFF. The full variable domain, rest sourced from reference TRBV30 and TRBJ1-1, is SQTIHQWPATLVQPVGSPLSLECTVEGTSNPNLYWYRQAAGRGLQLLFYSVGIGQISSEVPQNLSASRPQDRQFILSSKKLLLSDSGFYLCAWSVEEVYGAFFGQGTRLTVV.

The rearrangement uses TRBV19 and TRBJ2-2; 11 bases match TRBD2. Germline V gene lookup returns CDR1 LNHDA and CDR2 SQIVND (reference sequence). The CDR3 is 19 residues long. V gave up 3 bases and J gave up 2 bases; unmatched junction bases: 11. The CDR3 bases are TGTGCCAGTAGTATCTCATTTGAACTAGCGGGAGTAAACACCGGGGAGCTGTTTTTT. As protein: CASSISFELAGVNTGELFF.

Only one count was recorded for this clone. This rearrangement joins TRBV19 to TRBJ1-2, with TRBD1 matching over 7 bases. Trimming cost V 5 bases and J 4 bases; bases outside gene matches: 7. This CDR3 spans 14 amino acids. Per the germline V gene, CDR1 is LNHDA and CDR2 is SQIVND (reference sequence). As DNA, the CDR3 is TGTGCCAGTAGTCGACAGGGTTCTTCCTATGGCTACACCTTC. This encodes CASSRQGSSYGYTF.

This clone was counted only a few times. The chain carries TRBV30 and TRBJ2-1, with 10 bases that match TRBD2. The CDR3 length is 11 residues. Germline loops: CDR1 GTSNPN, CDR2 SVGIG (reference sequence). With V trimmed by 4 bases and J by 10 bases, 1 base remained unmatched. CDR3 DNA sequence: TGTGCCTGGAAACTAGCGGGGGAGCAGTTCTTC. Translating gives CAWKLAGEQFF.

The chain uses TRBV9 and TRBJ1-4; 10 bases map to TRBD1. J gave up 7 bases and V 3 bases, and 6 bases lay outside the gene matches. CDR1 and CDR2 from the germline V gene are SGDLS and YYNGEE. This CDR3 contains 15 residues. The CDR3 nucleotides are TGTGCCAGCAGCGCGACAGGGGGCGCCGGTGAAAAACTGTTTTTT. Translated, it gives CASSATGGAGEKLFF.

The rearrangement uses TRBV27 and TRBJ1-3; D uncertain. Looked up from germline, CDR1 is MNHEY and CDR2 is SMNVEV (reference sequence). V was shortened by 2 bases and J by 4 bases, with 12 bases between the two germline ends. The CDR3 contains 15 residues. The CDR3 reads CASSLAGASGNTIYF. DNA for the CDR3: TGTGCCAGCAGTTTAGCAGGCGCGTCCGGAAACACCATATATTTT.

The CDR3 nucleotides read TGTGCCAGTACGGACAGCTCTGGGGCCAACGTCCTGACTTTC. Translated, it gives CASTDSSGANVLTF. The rearrangement joins TRBV19 to TRBJ2-6, with TRBD1 as a possible D gene (6 bases). The ends were cut back, 7 bases at V and 0 bases at J, with 7 bases in the middle. The germline gives CDR1 LNHDA, CDR2 SQIVND (reference sequence). This CDR3 region has 14 residues.

The gene calls are TRBV2 and TRBJ2-5, with 11 bases aligning to TRBD2. The ends lost 8 bases at V and 5 bases at J; junction bases unmatched: 4. Per germline, CDR1 SNHLY and CDR2 FYNNEI. The CDR3 length is 13 residues. CDR3 in amino acids: CASRLAGGETQYF. CDR3 DNA sequence: TGTGCCAGCCGGTTAGCGGGGGGGGAGACCCAGTACTTC.

This rearrangement joins TRBV14 to TRBJ1-2, with 7 nucleotides matching TRBD1. The V gene's germline CDR1 is SGHDN and CDR2 FVKESK. The CDR3 consists of 15 residues. V shed 0 bases, J shed 1 base, and the junction held 2 bases outside the gene matches. The CDR3 is CASSQDRDSNYGYTF. CDR3 nucleotides: TGTGCCAGCAGCCAAGATAGGGACAGTAACTATGGCTACACCTTC.

The CDR3: CASSETGGGYEQYF. Here the CDR3 DNA reads TGTGCCAGCAGTGAAACGGGAGGCGGCTACGAGCAGTACTTC. This chain joins TRBV6-5 and TRBJ2-7; 7 bases align to TRBD2. This CDR3 has 14 amino acids. V was clipped by 5 bases and J by 3 bases; unmatched bases: 7. Germline V CDR1 and CDR2: MNHEY, SVGAGI.

This chain connects TRBV9 to TRBJ1-2, with a possible D match to TRBD1 (6 bases). Trimming shortened V by 0 bases and J by 6 bases, and 18 bases separated the two germline ends. Germline values: CDR1 SGDLS, CDR2 YYNGEE. The CDR3 covers 16 residues. CDR3 bases: TGTGCCAGCAGCGTAGAGGGGGGGGGCGAATCCCATGGCTACACCTTC. Its protein product is CASSVEGGGESHGYTF.

The genes are TRBV19 and TRBJ1-5; the match to TRBD1 covers 7 bases. The J segment lost 6 bases and the V segment lost 7 bases, leaving 9 bases of the junction unmatched. This CDR3 has 14 amino acids. CDR1 LNHDA and CDR2 SQIVND come from the germline V gene (reference sequence). The CDR3 DNA reads TGTGCCAGTACCTCCGGGGCAGGGGGTCAGCCCCAGCATTTT. This sequence encodes CASTSGAGGQPQHF.

The chain uses TRBV13 and TRBJ2-3; 8 bases line up with TRBD2. The trim removed 4 bases at V and 1 base at J, leaving 13 bases unmatched. CDR1 and CDR2 from the germline V gene are PRHDT and FYEKMQ (reference sequence). The CDR3 is made up of 18 amino acids. CDR3 protein: CASSSPGTRATGTDTQYF. CDR3 DNA sequence: TGTGCCAGCAGCTCTCCCGGGACTAGAGCTACTGGCACAGATACGCAGTATTTT.

The chain employs TRBV6-5 and TRBJ1-1; no clear D gene. This CDR3 has 14 amino acids. CDR1 is MNHEY and CDR2 is SVGAGI in the germline V gene. Trimming shortened V by 2 bases and J by 4 bases, and 11 bases separated the two germline ends. The CDR3 sequence: CASSYTGIGTEAFF. CDR3 bases: TGTGCCAGCAGTTACACGGGGATAGGCACTGAAGCTTTCTTT.

This clone has only a few counts. V usage is TRBV7-6 and J usage is TRBJ1-4; TRBD1 is a possible D gene (6 bases). This CDR3 contains 14 residues. CDR1 is SGHVS and CDR2 is FNYEAQ in the germline V gene. With 5 bases removed from V and 8 bases from J, the gap between germline ends came to 15 bases. The CDR3 DNA follows: TGTGCCAGCAGCCAAACAGGGTTTAGCGAAAAACTGTTTTTT. This gives the protein CASSQTGFSEKLFF.

The chain combines TRBV11-2 with TRBJ2-7, with D perhaps matching TRBD1 (5 bases). The CDR3 totals 14 residues. Germline V gene lookup returns CDR1 SGHAT and CDR2 FQNNGV. The V and J ends lost 4 bases and 2 bases respectively, with 12 bases between them. The CDR3 DNA is TGTGCCAGCAGCTCCGAAGACAGTCCCTACGAGCAGTACTTC. This translates into CASSSEDSPYEQYF.

This clone was detected only a few times. The rearrangement links TRBV11-3 to TRBJ1-2, with 7 nucleotides matching TRBD1. CDR3 length: 13 amino acids. Germline CDR1 and CDR2: SGHNT and YENEEA. Germline trimming cut 3 bases from V and 5 bases from J; bases unmatched to any gene: 3. CDR3 nucleotide sequence: TGTGCCAGCAGCTTGGTACAGGGGTATGGCTACACCTTC. Residues: CASSLVQGYGYTF.

The V call is TRBV5-6, the J call TRBJ2-4, with D tentatively TRBD2 (5 bases). CDR3 length: 16 residues. Germline loops: CDR1 SGHDT, CDR2 YYEEEE. V was clipped by 2 bases and J by 1 base, with 13 bases between them. CDR3 DNA: TGTGCCAGCAGCTTTCTCAAGCGGAGGGCCAAAAACATTCAGTACTTC. This codes for CASSFLKRRAKNIQYF.

The chain couples TRBV6-1 to TRBJ2-7, with TRBD1 matching over 7 bases. Germline V CDR1 and CDR2: MNHNS, SASEGT. The CDR3 extends over 15 amino acids. Germline trimming cut 7 bases from V and 3 bases from J; bases unmatched to any gene: 12. This CDR3 is CASTRTGTERYEQYF. CDR3 in DNA: TGTGCCAGCACTCGAACCGGGACAGAACGCTACGAGCAGTACTTC.

CDR3 sequence: CASSVRDLDTQYF. Written as DNA, the CDR3 is TGCGCCAGCAGCGTCAGGGATTTGGATACGCAGTATTTT. The V and J genes are TRBV10-1 and TRBJ2-3; TRBD1 is a possible D gene (5 bases). V was shortened by 6 bases and J by 6 bases, with 13 bases between the two germline ends. The CDR3 length is 13 residues. Germline V gene data show CDR1 as WNHNN and CDR2 as SYGVQD (reference sequence).

This clone was observed a few times. This sequence joins TRBV5-1 and TRBJ2-7; maybe TRBD1 (6 bases). V was trimmed by 0 bases and J by 2 bases, leaving 9 bases between them. CDR3 size: 14 residues. CDR1 is SGHRS, CDR2 YFSETQ, per germline. The CDR3 is CASSLAGTTYEQYF. CDR3 DNA sequence: TGCGCCAGCAGCTTGGCCGGGACAACCTACGAGCAGTACTTC.

About this clone: Other DNA sequences from this sample encode an identical CDR3 as well. V and J are TRBV5-1 and TRBJ2-5; TRBD2 aligns across 15 bases. Germline CDR1 SGHRS, CDR2 YFSETQ. The CDR3 runs 15 residues. J lost 5 bases, V lost 2 bases, and 1 base had no gene match. The CDR3 DNA follows: TGCGCCAGCAGCTTAGGACTAGCGGGAGGGGAGACCCAGTACTTC. Protein product: CASSLGLAGGETQYF.

V gene TRBV4-1 combines with J gene TRBJ2-7; tentative D call: TRBD2 (6 bases). CDR3 length equals 15 residues. With 0 bases removed from V and 9 bases from J, the gap between germline ends came to 18 bases. Looked up from germline, CDR1 is MGHRA and CDR2 is YSYEKL. CDR3 protein: CASSQDESAGNVQYF. The CDR3, as DNA: TGCGCCAGCAGCCAAGATGAGTCTGCGGGGAATGTGCAGTACTTC.